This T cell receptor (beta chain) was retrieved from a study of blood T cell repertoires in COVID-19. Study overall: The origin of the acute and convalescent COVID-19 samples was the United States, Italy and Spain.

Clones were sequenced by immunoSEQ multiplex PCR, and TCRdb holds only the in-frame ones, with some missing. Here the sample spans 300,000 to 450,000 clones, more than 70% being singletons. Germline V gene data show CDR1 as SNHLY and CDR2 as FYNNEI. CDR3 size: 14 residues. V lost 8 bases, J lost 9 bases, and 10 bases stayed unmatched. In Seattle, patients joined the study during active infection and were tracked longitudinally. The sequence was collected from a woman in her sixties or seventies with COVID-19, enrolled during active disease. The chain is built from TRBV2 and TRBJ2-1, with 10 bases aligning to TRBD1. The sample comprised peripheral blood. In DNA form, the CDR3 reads TGTGCCAGCCTTCTCCGGGACAGGGGCAGTGAGCAGTTCTTC. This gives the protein CASLLRDRGSEQFF. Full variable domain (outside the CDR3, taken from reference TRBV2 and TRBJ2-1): EPEVTQTPSHQVTQMGQEVILRCVPISNHLYFYWYRQILGQKVEFLVSFYNNEISEKSEIFDDQFSVERPDGSNFTLKIRSTKLEDSAMYFCASLLRDRGSEQFFGPGTRLTVL.